This T cell receptor beta chain was sequenced in a study of blood T cells in healthy people across ages. A second 7 to 11 cycle PCR used barcoded and J-beta primers. One entry per CDR3 protein, called by TCRdb with MiXCR from the 5' RACE reads. The sample records some 1,800,000 distinct CDR3 sequences, about 39% being singletons. A few counts support this clonotype. Its specificity is unknown. Germline V gene lookup returns CDR1 MNHEY and CDR2 SMNVEV (reference sequence). The CDR3 spans 16 residues. Trimming pared 6 bases from V and 10 bases from J, leaving 27 bases between. Healthy Caucasians from Russia aged 6 to 90 served as donors. General study results and limits: Long-lived donors carried more naive CD4+ cells and greater diversity than aged donors.

The sequence came from a human donor in good health. The rearrangement joins TRBV27 to TRBJ1-2; D possibly corresponds to TRBD1 (6 bases). Input material: blood. The chain's CDR3 is CASRATGTSIIPDYTF. DNA for the CDR3: TGTGCCAGCAGGGCGACCGGGACATCTATAATCCCTGACTACACCTTC.